The next 23 T cell receptor beta chains were all read from a single sample in a study of response to subunit inactivated influenza vaccine. TCRdb redid the calling of the RT-PCR reads with MiXCR, one entry per CDR3 protein. The sample yields hundreds of thousands of distinct CDR3 sequences, around 13% seen once. The sample was PBMCs from blood, taken around seven weeks after vaccination. Receptor source: a man in his fifties who received an inactivated influenza vaccine.

The V and J genes are TRBV20-1 and TRBJ2-4; tentatively, D is TRBD1 (5 bases). Between the trimmed V and J ends, which lost 0 bases and 6 bases, there was a span of 12 bases. CDR3 length: 14 amino acids. Germline V gives CDR1 DFQATT, CDR2 SNEGSKA (reference sequence). The CDR3 DNA reads TGCAGTGCTAGAGATCGCAGGGTTATAAACATTCAGTACTTC. Residues: CSARDRRVINIQYF.

CDR3 sequence (DNA): TGTGCCATCAGTGAATCGAACACCGGGGAGCTGTTTTTT. This encodes CAISESNTGELFF. The rearrangement links TRBV10-3 to TRBJ2-2; D is uncertain. In germline, CDR1 is ENHRY, CDR2 SYGVKD. The CDR3 contains 13 residues. Trimming cost V 3 bases and J 0 bases, with 2 bases left between them.

The V call is TRBV18, the J call TRBJ1-1, with unresolved D. V lost 7 bases and J 1 base, leaving 10 bases between the germline ends. Germline V CDR1 and CDR2: KGHSH, LQKENI. The CDR3 has 13 residues. CDR3 sequence: CASFGLENTEAFF. In DNA form, the CDR3 reads TGTGCCAGCTTTGGGTTGGAGAACACTGAAGCTTTCTTT.

In its sample, this clonotype was seen a few times. This chain links TRBV20-1 with TRBJ2-7; 11 bases match TRBD1. The CDR3 has 12 amino acids. V lost 5 bases to trimming and J lost 6 bases; unmatched junction nucleotides: 3. CDR1 DFQATT and CDR2 SNEGSKA come from the germline V gene (reference sequence). The CDR3 DNA reads as TGCAGTGCTTGGACAGGGGGCCTCGAGCAGTACTTC. It encodes CSAWTGGLEQYF.

In its sample, this clonotype was seen many times. The chain carries TRBV12-3 or TRBV12-4 and TRBJ1-2; D is perhaps TRBD1 (5 bases). This CDR3 has 13 residues. The V gene lost 3 bases and the J gene lost 5 bases, with 10 bases spanning the gap. The DNA for the CDR3 is TGTGCCAGCAGTTTCCAGGGCGCATATGGCTACACCTTC. Protein: CASSFQGAYGYTF.

The chain recombines TRBV20-1 with TRBJ2-5, with D perhaps matching TRBD2 (7 bases). Germline CDR1 is DFQATT and CDR2 is SNEGSKA (reference sequence). The CDR3 totals 12 residues. Trimming stripped 7 bases from V and 3 bases from J, with 12 bases between. The CDR3 nucleotides are TGCAGTGGGGAGGGGGTCAAAGAGACCCAGTACTTC. It codes for CSGEGVKETQYF.

This clonotype was seen more than once but under ten times. The chain carries TRBV10-3 and TRBJ2-3; 11 bases map to TRBD2. CDR1 and CDR2 (germline): ENHRY, SYGVKD. Losses at the gene ends were 7 bases for V and 2 bases for J; bases not matched to a gene: 5. This CDR3 spans 15 amino acids. The chain's CDR3 is CAINVAGGPTDTQYF. CDR3 bases: TGTGCCATCAATGTAGCGGGGGGGCCCACAGATACGCAGTATTTT.

This chain joins TRBV20-1 and TRBJ2-2, with TRBD2 identical over 7 bases. The CDR3 extends over 18 amino acids. Per the germline V gene, CDR1 is DFQATT and CDR2 is SNEGSKA (reference sequence). Trimming took 3 bases from V and 0 from J; bases not matched to a gene: 13. The CDR3 spells CSARGSLSGFANTGELFF. The CDR3 DNA reads TGCAGTGCTAGGGGGTCGCTTAGCGGGTTCGCGAACACCGGGGAGCTGTTTTTT.

This clonotype came up a few times. The chain employs TRBV3-1 and TRBJ2-5; 9 bases fit TRBD2. Trimming cost V 0 bases and J 2 bases; bases outside gene matches: 7. Germline assignment: CDR1 LGHDT and CDR2 YNNKEL (reference sequence). This CDR3 has 17 amino acids. The CDR3 bases are TGTGCCAGCAGCCAAGATCGCCAGCGGGGGGCACAAGAGACCCAGTACTTC. Its translation: CASSQDRQRGAQETQYF.

Only a few counts were recorded for this clonotype. J is TRBJ2-1 and V is TRBV5-6, with D possibly being TRBD1 (6 bases). The CDR3 is 15 amino acids. The V end lost 3 bases, the J end lost 4 bases, and 14 bases lay between the germline ends. CDR1 is SGHDT, CDR2 YYEEEE, per germline. As DNA, the CDR3 is TGTGCCAGCAGCTATGAGGGGGTCGGATACAATGAGCAGTTCTTC. It translates to CASSYEGVGYNEQFF.

This clonotype was detected many times. The gene calls are TRBV6-5 and TRBJ2-7; D might be TRBD1 or TRBD2, each matching 5 bases. Trimming left V 4 bases short and J 5 bases short, with 18 bases between. CDR1 and CDR2 (germline): MNHEY, SVGAGI. The CDR3 is 15 residues long. The CDR3 bases are TGTGCCAGCAGTTCCGAGGACGGGGCTCTGAACGAGCAGTACTTC. Translation gives CASSSEDGALNEQYF.

This clonotype was recorded at least ten times. J is TRBJ2-3 and V is TRBV11-1; D possibly corresponds to TRBD2 (5 bases). This CDR3 comprises 18 residues. Germline CDR1 SGHAT, CDR2 FQDESV (reference sequence). The germline V and J ends were trimmed by 4 bases and 2 bases, with 22 bases remaining between them. DNA of the CDR3: TGTGCCAGCAGCTACTCCGCCCTCCAGGAGGCTTTCACAGATACGCAGTATTTT. As protein: CASSYSALQEAFTDTQYF.

This clonotype was seen only a few times. The CDR3 is CASSLGWDHLADTQYF. The CDR3 nucleotides are TGTGCCAGCAGCCTTGGTTGGGACCATCTGGCGGATACGCAGTATTTT. The V call is TRBV12-3 or TRBV12-4, the J call TRBJ2-3; D may be TRBD1 or TRBD2 (5 bases each). V dropped 6 bases and J dropped 6 bases, with 22 bases sitting between them. The CDR3 extends over 16 amino acids.

A few counts support this clonotype. V usage is TRBV24-1 and J usage is TRBJ2-1, with 8 nucleotides matching TRBD2. Germline V lookup: CDR1 KGHDR, CDR2 SFDVKD. Germline trimming cut 6 bases from V and 1 base from J; bases unmatched to any gene: 7. CDR3 length: 16 residues. The CDR3 nucleotides read TGTGCCACCAGTAATCCCGGGACTAGTTCCTACAATGAGCAGTTCTTC. Translation gives CATSNPGTSSYNEQFF.

This clonotype was recorded a few times. J is TRBJ1-1 and V is TRBV7-2, with TRBD1 matching 11 bases. The V and J ends lost 5 bases and 4 bases, in that order; junction bases with no gene match: 3. The CDR3 covers 14 residues. Germline V gene data show CDR1 as SGHTA and CDR2 as FQGNSA. This CDR3 is CASSKGQGGTEAFF. The CDR3 DNA is TGTGCCAGCAGCAAGGGACAGGGGGGCACTGAAGCTTTCTTT.

The chain carries TRBV20-1 and TRBJ1-2, with D perhaps TRBD1 (5 bases). Trimming left V 2 bases short and J 3 bases short, with 10 bases between. CDR1 and CDR2 (germline): DFQATT, SNEGSKA (reference sequence). CDR3 length equals 13 residues. For the CDR3, the DNA is TGCAGTGCTAGACTCCCACAGGACTATGGCTACACCTTC. Translating it yields CSARLPQDYGYTF.

The chain uses TRBV28 and TRBJ1-2, with 9 positions matching TRBD1. V lost 6 bases to trimming and J lost 0 bases; unmatched junction nucleotides: 5. CDR1 is MDHEN and CDR2 is SYDVKM in the germline V gene. This CDR3 region has 15 residues. The DNA for the CDR3 is TGTGCCAGCAGAGGGACAGGGATCTCTAACTATGGCTACACCTTC. As protein: CASRGTGISNYGYTF.

Ten or more counts support this clonotype. The J gene is TRBJ2-7, the V gene TRBV20-1; D gene ambiguous. The CDR3 runs to 13 residues. The germline V and J ends were trimmed by 0 bases and 3 bases, with 9 bases remaining between them. Per the germline V gene, CDR1 is DFQATT and CDR2 is SNEGSKA (reference sequence). CDR3 region: CSARDLSSYEQYF. The CDR3 coding sequence is TGCAGTGCTAGAGATCTTAGCAGCTACGAGCAGTACTTC.

This clonotype was picked up many times. The V gene is TRBV27, the J gene TRBJ2-1; D call uncertain. The CDR3 sequence is 13 residues long. The germline V gene encodes CDR1 MNHEY and CDR2 SMNVEV (reference sequence). V lost 2 bases and J lost 7, with 9 bases in between. CDR3 sequence: CASSLTETNEQFF. For the CDR3, the DNA is TGTGCCAGCAGTTTAACCGAAACAAATGAGCAGTTCTTC.

The chain carries TRBV25-1 and TRBJ1-2; TRBD1 matches 8 bases. Germline lookup yields CDR1 MGHDK and CDR2 SYGVNS. The CDR3 runs 11 residues. J gave up 6 bases and V 8 bases, and 2 bases lay outside the gene matches. The CDR3 DNA follows: TGTGCCAGCCAGACAGGGGATGGCTACACCTTC. Protein: CASQTGDGYTF.

V gene TRBV7-2 combines with J gene TRBJ2-7, with TRBD1 matching 7 bases. This CDR3 has 15 residues. The germline gives CDR1 SGHTA, CDR2 FQGNSA. The V segment lost 5 bases and the J segment 0 bases; nucleotides outside the gene matches: 7. The CDR3 nucleotides read TGTGCCAGCAGCCAGGACAGGTCGAGCTCCTACGAGCAGTACTTC. Encoded protein: CASSQDRSSSYEQYF.

This clonotype was found a few times. The V call is TRBV20-1, the J call TRBJ2-7; TRBD1 is a possible D gene (7 bases). The CDR3 sequence is 15 residues long. V was pared by 7 bases and J by 2 bases, with 21 bases between. Looked up from germline, CDR1 is DFQATT and CDR2 is SNEGSKA (reference sequence). Here the CDR3 DNA reads TGCAGTGGAAGTGTAGGGCAGGGGGGACCCTACGAGCAGTACTTC. This translates into CSGSVGQGGPYEQYF.

Many counts were recorded for this clonotype. This chain uses TRBV12-3 or TRBV12-4 with TRBJ2-7; TRBD2 matches at 12 bases. The CDR3 sequence is 15 residues long. J gave up 3 bases and V 6 bases, and 6 bases lay outside the gene matches. CDR3 in amino acids: CASRETSGGGYEQYF. CDR3 in DNA: TGTGCCAGCAGGGAGACTAGCGGGGGTGGCTACGAGCAGTACTTC.